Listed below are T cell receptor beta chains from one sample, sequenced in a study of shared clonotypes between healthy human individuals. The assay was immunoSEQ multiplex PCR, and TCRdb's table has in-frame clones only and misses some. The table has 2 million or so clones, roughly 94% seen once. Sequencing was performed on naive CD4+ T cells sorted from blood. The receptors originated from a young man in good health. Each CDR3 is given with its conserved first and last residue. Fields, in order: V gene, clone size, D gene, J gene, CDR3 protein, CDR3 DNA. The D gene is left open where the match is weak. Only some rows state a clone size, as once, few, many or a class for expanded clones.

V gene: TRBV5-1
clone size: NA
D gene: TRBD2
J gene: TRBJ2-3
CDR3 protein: CASSLILAGGTDTQYF
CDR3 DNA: TGCGCCAGCAGCTTGATACTAGCGGGAGGAACAGATACGCAGTATTTT

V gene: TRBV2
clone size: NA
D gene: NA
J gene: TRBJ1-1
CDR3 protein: CASSEDRETEAFF
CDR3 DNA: TGTGCCAGCAGTGAAGACAGGGAGACTGAAGCTTTCTTT

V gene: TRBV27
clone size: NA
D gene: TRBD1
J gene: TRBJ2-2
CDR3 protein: CASNPGTGVSGELFF
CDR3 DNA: TGTGCCAGCAACCCCGGGACAGGGGTCAGCGGGGAGCTGTTTTTT

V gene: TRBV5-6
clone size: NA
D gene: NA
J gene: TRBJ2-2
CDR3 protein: CASSGSVARTGELFF
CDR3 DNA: TGTGCCAGCAGCGGGTCGGTGGCGAGGACCGGGGAGCTGTTTTTT

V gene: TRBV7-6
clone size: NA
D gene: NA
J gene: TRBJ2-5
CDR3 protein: CASSRRGWETQYF
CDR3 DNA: TGTGCCAGCAGCCGCAGGGGTTGGGAGACCCAGTACTTC

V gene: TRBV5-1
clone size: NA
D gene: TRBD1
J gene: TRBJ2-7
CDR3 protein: CASSTPGQGSSEQYF
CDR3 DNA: TGCGCCAGCAGCACCCCGGGACAGGGGTCTTCCGAGCAGTACTTC

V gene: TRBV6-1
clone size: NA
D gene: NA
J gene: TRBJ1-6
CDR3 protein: CASTDWGSPLHF
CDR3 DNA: TGTGCCAGCACTGACTGGGGATCACCCCTCCACTTT

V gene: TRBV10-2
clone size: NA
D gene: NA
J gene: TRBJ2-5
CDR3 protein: CASSEGQRYQETQYF
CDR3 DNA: TGCGCCAGCAGTGAGGGACAGAGGTACCAAGAGACCCAGTACTTC

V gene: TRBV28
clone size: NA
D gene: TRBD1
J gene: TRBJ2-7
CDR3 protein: CASSDRGHYEQYF
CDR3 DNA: TGTGCCAGCAGCGACAGGGGGCACTACGAGCAGTACTTC

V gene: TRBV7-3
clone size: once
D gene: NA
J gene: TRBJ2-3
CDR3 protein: CASSLTSDLTQYF
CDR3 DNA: TGTGCCAGCAGCTTAACGAGTGATCTTACGCAGTATTTT

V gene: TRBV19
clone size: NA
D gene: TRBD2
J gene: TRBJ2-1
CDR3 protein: CASSIEAGGRIYNEQFF
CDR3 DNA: TGTGCCAGTAGTATAGAAGCGGGGGGCCGAATATACAATGAGCAGTTCTTC

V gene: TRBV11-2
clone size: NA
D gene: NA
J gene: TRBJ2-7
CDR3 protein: CASSLAPRLPYEQYF
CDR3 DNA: TGTGCCAGCAGCTTAGCTCCCAGGCTTCCCTACGAGCAGTACTTC

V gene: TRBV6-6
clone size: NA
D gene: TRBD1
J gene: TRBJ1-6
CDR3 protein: CASSPTGESSPLHF
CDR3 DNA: TGTGCCAGCAGTCCCACAGGGGAAAGTTCACCCCTCCACTTT

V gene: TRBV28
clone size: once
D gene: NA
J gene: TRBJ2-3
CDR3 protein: CASTRTWGSSTDTQYF
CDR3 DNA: TGTGCCAGCACCCGAACTTGGGGGTCCAGCACAGATACGCAGTATTTT

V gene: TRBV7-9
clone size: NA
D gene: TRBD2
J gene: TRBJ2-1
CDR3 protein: CASKASGMGNEQFF
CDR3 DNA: TGTGCCAGCAAAGCTAGCGGGATGGGAAATGAGCAGTTCTTC

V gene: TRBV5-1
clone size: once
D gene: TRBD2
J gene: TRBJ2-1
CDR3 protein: CASSPGLAGGSTHEQFF
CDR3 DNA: TGCGCCAGCAGCCCCGGACTAGCGGGGGGCTCCACCCATGAGCAGTTCTTC

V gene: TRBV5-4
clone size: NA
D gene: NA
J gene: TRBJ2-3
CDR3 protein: CASSTIGGGAGTDTQYF
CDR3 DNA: TGTGCCAGCAGCACCATCGGAGGGGGGGCCGGGACAGATACGCAGTATTTT

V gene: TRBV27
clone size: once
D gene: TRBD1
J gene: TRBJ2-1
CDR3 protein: CASIPDRVKSNEQFF
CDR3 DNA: TGTGCCAGCATCCCCGACAGGGTGAAGTCCAATGAGCAGTTCTTC

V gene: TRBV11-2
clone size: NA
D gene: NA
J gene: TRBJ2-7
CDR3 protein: CASSSNYEQYF
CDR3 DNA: TGTGCCAGCAGCTCAAACTACGAGCAGTACTTC

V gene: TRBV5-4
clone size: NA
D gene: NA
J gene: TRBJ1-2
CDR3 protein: CASSPPGGTNYGYTF
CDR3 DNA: TGTGCCAGCAGCCCGCCGGGGGGGACGAACTATGGCTACACCTTC

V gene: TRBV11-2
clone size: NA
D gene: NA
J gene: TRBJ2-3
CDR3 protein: CASSLAGISTDTQYF
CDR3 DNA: TGTGCCAGCAGCTTAGCCGGAATTAGCACAGATACGCAGTATTTT

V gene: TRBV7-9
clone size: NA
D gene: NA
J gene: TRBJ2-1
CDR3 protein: CASSSTRSVNEQFF
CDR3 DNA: TGTGCCAGCAGTTCTACCAGGAGTGTAAATGAGCAGTTCTTC

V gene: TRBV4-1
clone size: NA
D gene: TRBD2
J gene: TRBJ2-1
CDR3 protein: CASSQDRKTSLSGYNEQFF
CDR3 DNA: TGCGCCAGCAGCCAAGATCGTAAGACTAGCCTGAGTGGGTACAATGAGCAGTTCTTC

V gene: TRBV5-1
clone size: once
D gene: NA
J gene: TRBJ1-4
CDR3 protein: CASSSRDGNEKLFF
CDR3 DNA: TGCGCCAGCAGCTCCCGGGACGGGAATGAAAAACTGTTTTTT

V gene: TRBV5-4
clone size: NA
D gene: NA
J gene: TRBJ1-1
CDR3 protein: CASSFYGVNTEAFF
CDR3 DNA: TGTGCCAGCAGCTTTTATGGGGTGAACACTGAAGCTTTCTTT

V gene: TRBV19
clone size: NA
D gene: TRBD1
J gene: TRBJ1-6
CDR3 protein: CASSTFVGQRYSPLHF
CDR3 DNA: TGTGCCAGTAGTACTTTCGTGGGACAGCGGTATTCACCCCTCCACTTT

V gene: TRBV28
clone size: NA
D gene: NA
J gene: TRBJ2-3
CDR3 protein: CASSFWDTQYF
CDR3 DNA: TGTGCCAGCAGTTTTTGGGATACGCAGTATTTT

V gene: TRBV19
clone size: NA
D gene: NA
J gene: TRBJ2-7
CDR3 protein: CASSSGPYEQYF
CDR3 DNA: TGTGCCAGTAGTAGCGGTCCCTACGAGCAGTACTTC

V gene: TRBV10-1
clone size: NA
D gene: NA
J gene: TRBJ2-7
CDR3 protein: CASSRGSYSYEQYF
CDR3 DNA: TGCGCCAGCAGTAGGGGGTCTTACTCCTACGAGCAGTACTTC

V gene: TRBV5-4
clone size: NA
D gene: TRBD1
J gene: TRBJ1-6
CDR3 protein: CASSLSGTGSSPLHF
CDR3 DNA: TGTGCCAGCAGCTTGTCCGGGACAGGGAGTTCACCCCTCCACTTT

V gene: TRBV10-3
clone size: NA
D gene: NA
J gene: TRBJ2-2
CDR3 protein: CAISKTEVNTGELFF
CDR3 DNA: TGTGCCATCAGCAAGACCGAGGTGAACACCGGGGAGCTGTTTTTT

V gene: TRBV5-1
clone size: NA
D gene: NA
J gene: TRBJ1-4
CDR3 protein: CASSLGQGATNEKLFF
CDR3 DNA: TGCGCCAGCAGCTTGGGTCAGGGAGCGACTAATGAAAAACTGTTTTTT

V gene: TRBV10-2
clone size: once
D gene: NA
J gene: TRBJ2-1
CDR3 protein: CASAYINEQFF
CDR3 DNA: TGCGCCAGCGCGTACATCAATGAGCAGTTCTTC

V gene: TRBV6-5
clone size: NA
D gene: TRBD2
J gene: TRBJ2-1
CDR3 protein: CASSPTSGSYNEQFF
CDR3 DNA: TGTGCCAGCAGCCCAACTAGCGGGAGCTACAATGAGCAGTTCTTC

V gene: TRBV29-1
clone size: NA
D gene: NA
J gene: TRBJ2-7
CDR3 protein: CSGKWDGIEEQYF
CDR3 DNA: TGCAGCGGCAAGTGGGACGGAATAGAAGAGCAGTACTTC

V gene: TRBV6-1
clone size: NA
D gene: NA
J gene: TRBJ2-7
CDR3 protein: CASSVTVDYEQYF
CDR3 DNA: TGTGCCAGCAGCGTGACGGTCGATTACGAGCAGTACTTC

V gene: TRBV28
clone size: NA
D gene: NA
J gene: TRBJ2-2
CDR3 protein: CASSLGGGPGELFF
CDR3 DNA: TGTGCCAGCAGTTTAGGAGGGGGACCCGGGGAGCTGTTTTTT